The 5 T cell receptor beta chains given below trace back to one sample, sequenced in a study of PD-L1 blockade in urothelial cancer. The assay was immunoSEQ multiplex PCR, and TCRdb's table has in-frame clones only and misses some. Of approximately 35,000 clones listed, about a third were seen once; the top ten hold more than 8.5%. This material consisted of tumor tissue, taken before atezolizumab (anti-PD-L1) treatment. These receptors all stem from a man aged 60-69 years with urothelial cancer.

A word on this clone: In the same sample, other DNA sequences code for this CDR3. This chain uses TRBV30 with TRBJ1-5; a possible D gene is TRBD1 (6 bases). Per germline, CDR1 GTSNPN and CDR2 SVGIG (reference sequence). This CDR3 has 13 residues. Trimming left V 0 bases short and J 4 bases short, with 7 bases between. CDR3 sequence reads: CAWSVQGNQPQHF. The CDR3 DNA is TGTGCCTGGAGTGTACAGGGAAATCAGCCCCAGCATTTT.

This chain joins TRBV30 and TRBJ2-3; weak D call: TRBD2 (6 bases). CDR1 is GTSNPN and CDR2 is SVGIG in the germline V gene (reference sequence). There are 14 residues in the CDR3. V shed 0 bases and J shed 7 bases, with 14 bases lying between them. The CDR3: CAWSVKASAHTQYF. In nucleotides, the CDR3 is TGTGCCTGGAGTGTAAAGGCTAGCGCACATACGCAGTATTTT. Full variable domain (rest looked up from reference TRBV30 and TRBJ2-3): SQTIHQWPATLVQPVGSPLSLECTVEGTSNPNLYWYRQAAGRGLQLLFYSVGIGQISSEVPQNLSASRPQDRQFILSSKKLLLSDSGFYLCAWSVKASAHTQYFGPGTRLTVL.

This clone came up a few times. The CDR3 coding sequence is TGTGCCAGCAGCCCCCCTTACTATGGCTACACCTTC. Its protein product is CASSPPYYGYTF. This chain connects TRBV9 to TRBJ1-2; D gene unclear. V was trimmed by 4 bases and J by 3 bases, leaving 7 bases between them. The CDR3 is 12 residues long. Germline V gene lookup returns CDR1 SGDLS and CDR2 YYNGEE. Full variable domain (outside the CDR3, taken from reference TRBV9 and TRBJ1-2): DSGVTQTPKHLITATGQRVTLRCSPRSGDLSVYWYQQSLDQGLQFLIQYYNGEERAKGNILERFSAQQFPDLHSELNLSSLELGDSALYFCASSPPYYGYTFGSGTRLTVV.

The chain recombines TRBV15 with TRBJ1-1; possible D gene TRBD1, 5 bases. CDR3 size: 16 residues. Germline loops: CDR1 LNHNV, CDR2 YYDKDF (reference sequence). V was trimmed by 3 bases and J by 3 bases, leaving 17 bases between them. The CDR3 loop is CATSSRGGDIDTEAFF. In nucleotides, the CDR3 is TGTGCCACCAGCAGTAGGGGTGGAGACATCGACACTGAAGCTTTCTTT. Complete variable domain (other parts from reference TRBV15 and TRBJ1-1): DAMVIQNPRYQVTQFGKPVTLSCSQTLNHNVMYWYQQKSSQAPKLLFHYYDKDFNNEADTPDNFQSRRPNTSFCFLDIRSPGLGDTAMYLCATSSRGGDIDTEAFFGQGTRLTVV.

The genes are TRBV6-7 and TRBJ1-5; no firm D call. TRBV6-7 carries the ORF label, with uncertain function. CDR3 length: 16 residues. V shed 5 bases and J shed 3 bases, with 17 bases lying between them. CDR3 sequence (DNA): TGTGCCAGCAGTGAAGCGTTCACGAGAAACAATCAGCCCCAGCATTTT. Translation: CASSEAFTRNNQPQHF.